These 28 T cell receptor beta chains were all obtained from the same sample, sequenced in a study of CD8+CD57+ T cells in acquired aplastic anemia. TCR beta VDJ and CDR3 profiles were obtained from a genomic DNA template. TCRdb independently ran MiXCR on the reads; one entry per CDR3 protein. The repertoire consists of roughly 100,000 distinct CDR3 sequences, with 55% to 70% occurring once and the leading ten covering 55% to 65%. Patients included in sequencing had previously demonstrated CD8+CD57+ cell expansion by flow cytometry. The sample was sorted CD4+, CD8+, or CD8+CD57+ T cells (not recorded which) from PBMCs. These receptors were taken from a human donor with aplastic anemia.

The genes are TRBV11-2 and TRBJ2-1, with 13 positions matching TRBD2. The germline V gene has CDR1 SGHAT and CDR2 FQNNGV. The J segment lost 7 bases and the V segment lost 6 bases, leaving 6 bases of the junction unmatched. The CDR3 is made up of 15 amino acids. The CDR3 nucleotides read TGTGCCAGCAGTCGCGGACTAGCGGGGGAAAATGAGCAGTTCTTC. It encodes CASSRGLAGENEQFF.

This clonotype was recorded a few times. Germline is not matched at one junction end, which may reflect a read error. This chain uses TRBV10-2 with TRBJ2-3; D is unresolved. The CDR3 consists of 11 residues. CDR1 and CDR2 (germline): WSHSY, SAAADI. Written as DNA, the CDR3 is TGCGCCAGCAGTAACACAGATACGCGGTATTTT. Its protein product is CASSNTDTRYF.

This clonotype was observed a few times. J is TRBJ2-3 and V is TRBV12-3 or TRBV12-4, with TRBD2 matching 8 bases. The CDR3 is made up of 13 amino acids. The V segment lost 6 bases and the J segment 1 base; nucleotides outside the gene matches: 0. CDR3 sequence reads: CASRTSGTDTQYF. The CDR3 DNA is TGTGCCAGCAGGACTAGCGGCACAGATACGCAGTATTTT.

V is TRBV20-1 and J is TRBJ2-3; 8 bases are shared with TRBD2. V lost 4 bases and J lost 4; bases outside the gene matches: 10. CDR1 and CDR2 from the germline V gene are DFQATT and SNEGSKA (reference sequence). This CDR3 is built from 15 residues. CDR3 protein: CSATVGSGGPDTQYF. The CDR3 bases are TGCAGTGCTACCGTTGGGTCGGGGGGGCCAGATACGCAGTATTTT.

This chain links TRBV29-1 with TRBJ1-2, with TRBD1 identical over 8 bases. The CDR3 is 13 residues long. Germline V gives CDR1 SQVTM, CDR2 ANQGSEA. The ends lost 6 bases at V and 3 bases at J; junction bases unmatched: 6. This chain's CDR3 is CSVWTGQYYGYTF. CDR3 DNA sequence: TGCAGCGTATGGACAGGGCAGTACTATGGCTACACCTTC.

V and J are TRBV10-3 and TRBJ1-5; D is unresolved. Trimming shortened V by 6 bases and J by 6 bases, and 12 bases separated the two germline ends. Germline-derived CDR1 and CDR2 are ENHRY and SYGVKD. The CDR3 spans 13 residues. CDR3 region: CAIRDLSIQPQHF. Written as DNA, the CDR3 is TGTGCCATCAGGGACCTAAGTATTCAGCCCCAGCATTTT.

The rearrangement joins TRBV14 to TRBJ2-7, with D possibly matching TRBD2 (7 bases). There are 15 residues in the CDR3. CDR1 and CDR2 (germline): SGHDN, FVKESK. Deletions cut 1 base from V and 4 bases from J, with 14 bases between. CDR3 residues: CASSQGNREGYEQYF. Here the CDR3 DNA reads TGTGCCAGCAGCCAAGGTAACAGGGAGGGATACGAGCAGTACTTC.

V usage is TRBV5-6 and J usage is TRBJ2-5, with TRBD1 as a possible D gene (5 bases). The germline gives CDR1 SGHDT, CDR2 YYEEEE. This CDR3 has 17 residues. V was cut by 0 bases and J by 5 bases, with 20 bases left in between. In DNA form, the CDR3 reads TGTGCCAGCAGCTTGGAGGGTTTGGGCAGGGCGTTGGAGACCCAGTACTTC. Its protein is CASSLEGLGRALETQYF.

The chain couples TRBV15 to TRBJ2-7; 7 positions match TRBD2. CDR1 is LNHNV and CDR2 is YYDKDF in the germline V gene (reference sequence). V trimming: 6 bases; J trimming: 1 base; junction bases outside the gene matches: 9. This CDR3 contains 15 residues. The CDR3 region has the DNA TGTGCCACCAGTACGGCGGGAGTTGGGTCCTACGAGCAGTACTTC. It translates to CATSTAGVGSYEQYF.

This clonotype has only a few counts. V is TRBV7-6 and J is TRBJ1-6, with D unclear. The CDR3 runs to 13 residues. The germline CDR1 and CDR2 sequences are SGHVS and FNYEAQ. The V gene lost 1 base and the J gene lost 6 bases, with 4 bases spanning the gap. CDR3 sequence reads: CASSLELNSPLHF. The CDR3 DNA follows: TGTGCCAGCAGCTTAGAGCTTAATTCACCCCTCCACTTT.

The chain couples TRBV10-3 to TRBJ2-3, with 12 bases fitting TRBD2. This CDR3 has 15 amino acids. Germline V gene data show CDR1 as ENHRY and CDR2 as SYGVKD. Trimming cost V 7 bases and J 1 base; bases outside gene matches: 3. Here the CDR3 DNA reads TGTGCCATCACCCGGACTAGCGGGGGCACAGATACGCAGTATTTT. It encodes CAITRTSGGTDTQYF.

The chain links TRBV15 to TRBJ2-5; the D is unclear. The germline V gene has CDR1 LNHNV and CDR2 YYDKDF (reference sequence). The CDR3 contains 14 residues. Trimming left V 1 base short and J 5 bases short, with 11 bases between. CDR3 DNA: TGTGCCACCAGCAGAGGGACCGGGTTGGAGACCCAGTACTTC. It codes for CATSRGTGLETQYF. Full variable domain (rest looked up from reference TRBV15 and TRBJ2-5): DAMVIQNPRYQVTQFGKPVTLSCSQTLNHNVMYWYQQKSSQAPKLLFHYYDKDFNNEADTPDNFQSRRPNTSFCFLDIRSPGLGDTAMYLCATSRGTGLETQYFGPGTRLLVL.

The chain carries TRBV9 and TRBJ2-7, with 9 bases fitting TRBD2. The CDR3 sequence is 15 residues long. Germline V gene data show CDR1 as SGDLS and CDR2 as YYNGEE. Unmatched junction bases numbered 3, after V lost 0 bases and J lost 2 bases. Here the CDR3 reads CASSVGLAGTYEQYF. In DNA form, the CDR3 reads TGTGCCAGCAGCGTAGGGCTAGCGGGAACCTACGAGCAGTACTTC.

V is TRBV20-1 and J is TRBJ2-7, with no clear D. Germline V gene sequence: CDR1 DFQATT, CDR2 SNEGSKA (reference sequence). The CDR3 contains 13 residues. V lost 5 bases to trimming and J lost 7 bases, with 18 bases between them. CDR3 protein: CSAGRAQQWEQYF. The CDR3 region has the DNA TGCAGTGCTGGCCGGGCCCAACAGTGGGAGCAGTACTTC.

This sequence joins TRBV29-1 and TRBJ2-7; 8 nucleotides agree with TRBD1. The CDR3 has 14 residues. The V and J ends lost 0 bases and 3 bases, in that order; junction bases with no gene match: 4. Germline V lookup: CDR1 SQVTM, CDR2 ANQGSEA. The CDR3 spells CSVEDPTGGYEQYF. The CDR3 coding sequence is TGCAGCGTTGAAGATCCCACAGGGGGCTACGAGCAGTACTTC.

This chain uses TRBV24-1 with TRBJ2-5; possible D gene TRBD2, 5 bases. CDR1 and CDR2 from the germline V gene are KGHDR and SFDVKD. V was pared by 9 bases and J by 9 bases, with 19 bases between. This CDR3 is built from 13 residues. DNA for the CDR3: TGTGCCACCGCCCACGGCGGGTACCGGGCCCAGTACTTC. Translated: CATAHGGYRAQYF.

The chain employs TRBV15 and TRBJ2-7, with D tentatively TRBD2 (5 bases). The length of the CDR3 is 16 residues. Germline CDR1 LNHNV, CDR2 YYDKDF (reference sequence). V lost 3 bases and J lost 3, with 18 bases in between. This CDR3 is CATSSRFGKLGYEQYF. The CDR3 DNA reads as TGTGCCACCAGCAGTAGATTCGGGAAGTTGGGCTACGAGCAGTACTTC.

This clonotype was seen at least ten times. This chain uses TRBV6-5 with TRBJ2-7; D assignment may be TRBD1 or TRBD2 (5 bases each). Trimming cost V 2 bases and J 7 bases, with 15 bases left between them. This CDR3 is built from 14 residues. Germline CDR1 is MNHEY and CDR2 is SVGAGI. CDR3 DNA: TGTGCCAGCAGTTACCGGCAGGGAGCGAGGGAGCAGTACTTC. Protein: CASSYRQGAREQYF.

This clonotype came up once. The J gene is TRBJ1-2, the V gene TRBV7-9, with D uncertain. CDR1 is SEHNR, CDR2 FQNEAQ, per germline (reference sequence). The CDR3 has 12 amino acids. The V gene lost 2 bases and the J gene lost 8 bases, with 9 bases spanning the gap. The CDR3 region has the DNA TGTGCCAGCAGCTTAAGCCAGGCAGGCTACACCTTC. It is translated as CASSLSQAGYTF.

Only a few counts were recorded for this clonotype. No conserved phenylalanine or tryptophan is present at the end of the CDR3, so a read error is the likely explanation. No DNA is shown, since the ends of the CDR3 on it are uncertain; the CDR3 is the one TCRdb lists. This chain connects TRBV29-1 to TRBJ2-3; the table assigns TRBD2, which was not confirmed against the DNA. Germline V gene sequence: CDR1 SQVTM, CDR2 ANQGSEA. The CDR3 numbers 10 amino acids, ends counted. The CDR3 sequence: CSVASRELPP.

The rearrangement links TRBV19 to TRBJ1-2; a possible D gene is TRBD1 (5 bases). The germline V and J ends were trimmed by 4 bases and 3 bases, with 15 bases remaining between them. The CDR3 contains 15 residues. Germline V gene data show CDR1 as LNHDA and CDR2 as SQIVND (reference sequence). The DNA for the CDR3 is TGTGCCAGTAGTACAACGGCAGGGTTGGACTATGGCTACACCTTC. Translated: CASSTTAGLDYGYTF.

The chain combines TRBV5-4 with TRBJ2-1; TRBD2 agrees at 8 bases. Germline assignment: CDR1 SGHNT and CDR2 YYREEE (reference sequence). The CDR3 is made up of 16 amino acids. J lost 8 bases, V lost 1 base, and 11 bases had no gene match. As DNA, the CDR3 is TGTGCCAGCAGCTTGCAGAACGGGAGGGGGAAGGATGAGCAGTTCTTC. This codes for CASSLQNGRGKDEQFF.

The chain is built from TRBV20-1 and TRBJ2-3; tentative D call: TRBD2 (6 bases). Germline CDR1 is DFQATT and CDR2 is SNEGSKA (reference sequence). The CDR3 is 15 residues long. Trimming cost V 0 bases and J 2 bases, with 12 bases left between them. In DNA form, the CDR3 reads TGCAGTGCTAGAGATCCCGCGGGAATCACAGATACGCAGTATTTT. Its protein is CSARDPAGITDTQYF.

This rearrangement joins TRBV19 to TRBJ1-2; no firm D call. The CDR3 consists of 13 residues. V lost 3 bases, J lost 5 bases, and 10 bases lay in between. Germline loops: CDR1 LNHDA, CDR2 SQIVND (reference sequence). The CDR3 reads CASSIRTAYGYTF. The CDR3 DNA sequence: TGTGCCAGTAGTATCCGGACCGCTTATGGCTACACCTTC.

A few counts support this clonotype. The chain has TRBV10-3 and TRBJ2-2; maybe TRBD1 (6 bases). V lost 4 bases and J lost 5, with 14 bases in between. The CDR3 consists of 15 residues. Germline V lookup: CDR1 ENHRY, CDR2 SYGVKD. The CDR3: CAISGYTGTTGELFF. The CDR3 bases are TGTGCCATCAGTGGATACACGGGGACAACCGGGGAGCTGTTTTTT.

The chain combines TRBV29-1 with TRBJ2-7; 7 bases align to TRBD1. Trimming took 6 bases from V and 3 from J; bases not matched to a gene: 8. This CDR3 has 13 amino acids. Germline assignment: CDR1 SQVTM and CDR2 ANQGSEA. This CDR3 reads CSVTGTAYYEQYF. The CDR3, as DNA: TGCAGCGTGACCGGGACAGCCTACTACGAGCAGTACTTC.

This rearrangement joins TRBV19 to TRBJ2-5; no definite D call. Trimming took off 3 bases at V and 1 base at J, with 9 bases between the two ends. Germline V lookup: CDR1 LNHDA, CDR2 SQIVND (reference sequence). The CDR3 consists of 14 residues. The CDR3 DNA reads TGTGCCAGTAGTATGCGCAGAACCCAAGAGACCCAGTACTTC. As protein: CASSMRRTQETQYF.

The chain combines TRBV7-9 with TRBJ1-5; D possibly corresponds to TRBD1 (6 bases). V lost 3 bases and J 4 bases, leaving 10 bases between the germline ends. The CDR3 runs 14 residues. Germline V gene data show CDR1 as SEHNR and CDR2 as FQNEAQ (reference sequence). CDR3 sequence (DNA): TGTGCCAGCAGCTTTGACCAGGGGAATCAGCCCCAGCATTTT. It codes for CASSFDQGNQPQHF.